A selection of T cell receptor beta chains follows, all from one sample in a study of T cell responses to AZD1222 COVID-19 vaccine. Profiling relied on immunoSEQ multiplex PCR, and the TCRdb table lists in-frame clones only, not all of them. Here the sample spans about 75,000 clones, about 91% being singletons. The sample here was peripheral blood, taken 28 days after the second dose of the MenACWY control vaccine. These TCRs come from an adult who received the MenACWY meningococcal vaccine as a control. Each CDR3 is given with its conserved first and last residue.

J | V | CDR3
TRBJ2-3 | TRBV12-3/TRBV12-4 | CASSLGGDTQYF
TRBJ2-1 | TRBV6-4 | CASSPDMLAGRNEQFF
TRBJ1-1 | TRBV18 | CASSLTGGEAFF
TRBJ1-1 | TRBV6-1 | CASSEYRGNTEAFF
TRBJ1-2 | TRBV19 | CASSPNILGVDYGYTF
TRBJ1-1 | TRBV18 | CASSPTGGGTEAFF
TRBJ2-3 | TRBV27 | CASSLPSPPPDGSDTQYF
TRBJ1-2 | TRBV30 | CAWGSQYGYTF
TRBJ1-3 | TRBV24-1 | CATSDPTSGNTIYF
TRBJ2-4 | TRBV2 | CASSDWDRTNIQYF
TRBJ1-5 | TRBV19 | CASSIVRGRIGNQPQHF
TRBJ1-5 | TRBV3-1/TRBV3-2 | CASSQDGRNSNQPQHF
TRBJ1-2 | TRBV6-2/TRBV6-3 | CASSYGSNSNRGLWYGYTF
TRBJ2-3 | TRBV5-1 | CASSPSSGGLPTSAQYF
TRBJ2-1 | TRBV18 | CASSPDRGSSYNEQFF
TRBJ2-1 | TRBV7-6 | CASAEGNEQFF
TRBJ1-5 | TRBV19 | CASSIERAQPQHF
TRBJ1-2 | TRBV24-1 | CATSDLSGAGGYTF
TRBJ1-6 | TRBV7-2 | CASSLVPGGESPLHF
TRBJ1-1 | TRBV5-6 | CASTRQGNMNTEAFF
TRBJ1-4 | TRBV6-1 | CASSEVEGGGGEKLFF
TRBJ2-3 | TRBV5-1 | CASSLVAGQADTQYF
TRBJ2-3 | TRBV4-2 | CASSPGLAGARDTQYF
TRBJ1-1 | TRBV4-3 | CASSQGSANTEAFF
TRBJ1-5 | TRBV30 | CAWSPDGNKPQHF
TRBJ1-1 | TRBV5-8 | CASSRTLNTEAFF
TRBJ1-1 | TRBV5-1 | CASSSLARTGGAFF
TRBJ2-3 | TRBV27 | CASKSNRGSVSLTDTQYF
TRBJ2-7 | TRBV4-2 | CASSQAAGQHSYEQYF
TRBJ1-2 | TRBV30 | CAWATVLTGGYTF
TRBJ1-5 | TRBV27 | CASSPRAYQPQHF
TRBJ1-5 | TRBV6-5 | CASSYKGTGNRQPQHF
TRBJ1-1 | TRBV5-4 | CASSLAGTGNLDTEAFF
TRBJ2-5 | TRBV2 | CASRETSGGETQYF
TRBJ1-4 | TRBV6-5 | CASSPRGTTNEKLFF
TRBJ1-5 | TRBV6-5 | CASSPDRGEQPQHF
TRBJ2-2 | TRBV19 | CASRLQGATGELFF
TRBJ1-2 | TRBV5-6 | CASSLVGVHYGYTF
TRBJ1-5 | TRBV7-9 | CASSPNRDTNQPQHF
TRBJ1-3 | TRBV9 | CASSGQGLAGNTIYF
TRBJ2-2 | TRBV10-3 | CATGLAIGELFF